This T cell receptor (beta chain) originates from a study of CD8+CD57+ T cells in acquired aplastic anemia. Overall study: Mean DNA quantity obtained from sorted CD4+ and CD8+ cells was around 3.2 ug.

Genomic DNA constituted the template upon which TCR beta VDJ and CDR3 profiling was performed. TCRdb reprocessed the reads via MiXCR and lists one record per CDR3 protein. The repertoire consists of 200,000 to 250,000 distinct CDR3 sequences, with approximately 35% occurring once and the leading ten covering around 1.1%. J was trimmed by 8 bases and V by 6 bases; bases with no gene match: 13. Germline V lookup: CDR1 MNHNS, CDR2 SASEGT. The CDR3 is 16 residues long. The chain recombines TRBV6-1 with TRBJ1-4; 9 nucleotides match TRBD1. The sequence came from a human donor in good health, serving as a control. Specimen: sorted CD4+, CD8+, or CD8+CD57+ T cells (not recorded which) from PBMCs. CDR3 nucleotides: TGTGCCAGCAGGGAGGCACCGGGACAGGGCCTCGAAAAACTGTTTTTT. Protein: CASREAPGQGLEKLFF.